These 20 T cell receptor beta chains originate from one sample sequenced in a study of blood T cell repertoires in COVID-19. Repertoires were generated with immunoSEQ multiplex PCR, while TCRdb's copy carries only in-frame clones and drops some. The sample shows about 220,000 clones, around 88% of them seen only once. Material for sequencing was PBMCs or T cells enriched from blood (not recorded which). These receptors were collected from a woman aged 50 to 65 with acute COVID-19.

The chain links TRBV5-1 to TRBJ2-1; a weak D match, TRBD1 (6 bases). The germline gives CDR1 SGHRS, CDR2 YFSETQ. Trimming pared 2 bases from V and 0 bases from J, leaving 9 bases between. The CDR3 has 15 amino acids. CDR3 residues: CASSLQGSSYNEQFF. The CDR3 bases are TGCGCCAGCAGCTTACAGGGAAGCTCCTACAATGAGCAGTTCTTC. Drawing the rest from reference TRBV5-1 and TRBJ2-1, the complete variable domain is KAGVTQTPRYLIKTRGQQVTLSCSPISGHRSVSWYQQTPGQGLQFLFEYFSETQRNKGNFPGRFSGRQFSNSRSEMNVSTLELGDSALYLCASSLQGSSYNEQFFGPGTRLTVL.

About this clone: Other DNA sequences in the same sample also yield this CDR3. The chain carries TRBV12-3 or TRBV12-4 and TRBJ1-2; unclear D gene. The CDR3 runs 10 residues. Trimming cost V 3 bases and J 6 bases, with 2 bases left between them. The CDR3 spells CASSFNGYTF. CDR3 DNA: TGTGCCAGCAGTTTCAATGGCTACACCTTC.

The CDR3 DNA follows: TGTGCCAGCAGTTTCTCAGGCTCTGGAAACACCATATATTTT. Protein product: CASSFSGSGNTIYF. The chain has TRBV27 and TRBJ1-3; D not resolved. This CDR3 has 14 amino acids. Trimming took 3 bases from V and 0 from J, leaving 6 bases between them. Germline V gene data show CDR1 as MNHEY and CDR2 as SMNVEV (reference sequence).

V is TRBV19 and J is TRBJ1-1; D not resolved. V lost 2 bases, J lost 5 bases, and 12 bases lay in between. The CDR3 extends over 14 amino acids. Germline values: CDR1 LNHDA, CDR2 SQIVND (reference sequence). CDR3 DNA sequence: TGTGCCAGTAGTATAAACCCCCCAGAAACTGAAGCTTTCTTT. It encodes CASSINPPETEAFF.

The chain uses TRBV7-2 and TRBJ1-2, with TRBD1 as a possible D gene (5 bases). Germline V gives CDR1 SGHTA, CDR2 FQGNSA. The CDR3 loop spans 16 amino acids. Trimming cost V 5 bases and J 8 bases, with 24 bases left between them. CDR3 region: CASSPEAPTVPLGYTF. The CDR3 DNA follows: TGTGCCAGCAGCCCCGAAGCCCCGACAGTCCCCCTCGGCTACACCTTC.

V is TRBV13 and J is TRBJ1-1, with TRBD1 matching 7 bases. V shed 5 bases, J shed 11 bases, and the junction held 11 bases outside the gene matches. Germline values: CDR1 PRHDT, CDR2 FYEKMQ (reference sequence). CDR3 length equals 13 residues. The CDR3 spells CASSQGQSKWAFF. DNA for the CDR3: TGTGCCAGCAGCCAGGGACAGAGCAAGTGGGCTTTCTTT.

The CDR3 is CASSPQGNNEQFF. The CDR3 nucleotides are TGCGCCAGCAGCCCGCAGGGTAACAATGAGCAGTTCTTC. The chain joins TRBV5-1 to TRBJ2-1; maybe TRBD1 (5 bases). The CDR3 sequence is 13 residues long. The germline gives CDR1 SGHRS, CDR2 YFSETQ. V was trimmed by 4 bases and J by 5 bases, leaving 10 bases between them.

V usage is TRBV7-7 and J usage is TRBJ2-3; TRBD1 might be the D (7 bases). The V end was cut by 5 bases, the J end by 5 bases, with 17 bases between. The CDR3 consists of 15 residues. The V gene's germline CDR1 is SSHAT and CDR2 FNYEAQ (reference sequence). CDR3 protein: CASSPGGLAGDTQYF. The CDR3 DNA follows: TGTGCCAGCAGCCCAGGGGGGTTAGCCGGAGATACGCAGTATTTT.

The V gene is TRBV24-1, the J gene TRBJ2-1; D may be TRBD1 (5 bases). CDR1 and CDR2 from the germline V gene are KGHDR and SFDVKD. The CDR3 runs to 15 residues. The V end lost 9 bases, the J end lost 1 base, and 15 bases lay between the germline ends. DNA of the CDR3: TGTGCCACCGATAGGGGCAGGGCGTCCTACAATGAGCAGTTCTTC. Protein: CATDRGRASYNEQFF.

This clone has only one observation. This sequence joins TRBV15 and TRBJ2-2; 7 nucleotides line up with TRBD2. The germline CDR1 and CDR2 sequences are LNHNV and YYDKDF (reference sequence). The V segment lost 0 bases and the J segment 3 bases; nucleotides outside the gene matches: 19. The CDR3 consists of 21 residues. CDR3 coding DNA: TGTGCCACCAGCAGAGATCTACAGCGGGGCAGGTCCAATGGGGACACCGGGGAGCTGTTTTTT. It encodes CATSRDLQRGRSNGDTGELFF.

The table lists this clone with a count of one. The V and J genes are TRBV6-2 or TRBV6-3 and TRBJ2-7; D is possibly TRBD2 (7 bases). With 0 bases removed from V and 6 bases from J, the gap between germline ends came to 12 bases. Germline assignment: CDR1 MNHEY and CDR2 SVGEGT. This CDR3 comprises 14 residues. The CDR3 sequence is CASSYSGGQSEQYF. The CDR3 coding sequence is TGTGCCAGCAGTTACTCCGGGGGGCAGAGCGAGCAGTACTTC.

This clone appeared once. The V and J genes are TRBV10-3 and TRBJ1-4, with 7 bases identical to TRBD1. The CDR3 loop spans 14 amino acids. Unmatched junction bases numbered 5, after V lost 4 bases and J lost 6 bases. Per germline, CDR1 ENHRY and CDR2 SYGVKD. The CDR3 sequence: CAISAGQMDEKLFF. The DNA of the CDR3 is TGTGCCATCAGTGCGGGACAGATGGATGAAAAACTGTTTTTT.

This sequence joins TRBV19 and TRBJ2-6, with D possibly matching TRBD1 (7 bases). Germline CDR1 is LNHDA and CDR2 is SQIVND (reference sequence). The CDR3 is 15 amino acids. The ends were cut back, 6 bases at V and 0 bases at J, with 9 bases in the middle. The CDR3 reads CASRQGGSGANVLTF. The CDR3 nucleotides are TGTGCCAGTAGGCAGGGGGGCTCTGGGGCCAACGTCCTGACTTTC. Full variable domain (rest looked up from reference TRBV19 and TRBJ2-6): DGGITQSPKYLFRKEGQNVTLSCEQNLNHDAMYWYRQDPGQGLRLIYYSQIVNDFQKGDIAEGYSVSREKKESFPLTVTSAQKNPTAFYLCASRQGGSGANVLTFGAGSRLTVL.

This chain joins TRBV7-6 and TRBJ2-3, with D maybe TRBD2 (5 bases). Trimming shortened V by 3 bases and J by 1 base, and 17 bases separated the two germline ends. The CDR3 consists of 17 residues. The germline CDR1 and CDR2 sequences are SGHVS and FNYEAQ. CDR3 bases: TGTGCCAGCAGCTTCCTGGGGAACTTACTAGGCACAGATACGCAGTATTTT. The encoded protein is CASSFLGNLLGTDTQYF.

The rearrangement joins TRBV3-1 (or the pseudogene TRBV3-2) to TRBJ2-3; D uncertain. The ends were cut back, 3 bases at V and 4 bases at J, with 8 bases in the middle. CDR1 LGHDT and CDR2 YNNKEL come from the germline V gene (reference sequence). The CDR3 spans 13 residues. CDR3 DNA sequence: TGTGCCAGCAGCCACCTTATAGCAGATACGCAGTATTTT. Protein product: CASSHLIADTQYF.

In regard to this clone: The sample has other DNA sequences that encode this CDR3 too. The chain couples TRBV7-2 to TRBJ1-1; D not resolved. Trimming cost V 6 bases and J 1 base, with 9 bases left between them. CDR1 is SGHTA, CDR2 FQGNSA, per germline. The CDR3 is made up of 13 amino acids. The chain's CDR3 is CASSSSGNTEAFF. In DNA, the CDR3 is TGTGCCAGCAGTTCCTCCGGGAACACTGAAGCTTTCTTT.

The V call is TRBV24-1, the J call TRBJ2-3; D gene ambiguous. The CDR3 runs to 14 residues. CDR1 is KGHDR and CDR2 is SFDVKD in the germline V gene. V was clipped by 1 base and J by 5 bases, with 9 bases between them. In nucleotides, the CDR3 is TGTGCCACCAGTGATTTTCGGTATGGAGATACGCAGTATTTT. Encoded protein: CATSDFRYGDTQYF.

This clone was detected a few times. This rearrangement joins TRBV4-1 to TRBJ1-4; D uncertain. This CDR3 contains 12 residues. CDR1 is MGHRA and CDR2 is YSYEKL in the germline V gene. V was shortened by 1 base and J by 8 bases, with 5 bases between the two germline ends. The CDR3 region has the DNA TGCGCCAGCAGCCAAGTGCGAGAAAAACTGTTTTTT. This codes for CASSQVREKLFF.

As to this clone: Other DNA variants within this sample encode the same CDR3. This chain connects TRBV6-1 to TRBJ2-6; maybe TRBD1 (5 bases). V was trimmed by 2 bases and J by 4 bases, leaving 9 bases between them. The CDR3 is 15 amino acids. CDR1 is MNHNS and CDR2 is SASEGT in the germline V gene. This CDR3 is CASSETGSGANVLTF. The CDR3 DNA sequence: TGTGCCAGCAGTGAAACAGGTTCAGGGGCCAACGTCCTGACTTTC.

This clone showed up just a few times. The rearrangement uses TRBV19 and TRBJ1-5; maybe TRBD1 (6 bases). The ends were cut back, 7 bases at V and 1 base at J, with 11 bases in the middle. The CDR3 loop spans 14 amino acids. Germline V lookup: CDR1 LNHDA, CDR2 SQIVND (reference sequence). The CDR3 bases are TGTGCCAGTATGAACAGGGACAGCAATCAGCCCCAGCATTTT. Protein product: CASMNRDSNQPQHF. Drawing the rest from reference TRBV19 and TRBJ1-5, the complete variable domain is DGGITQSPKYLFRKEGQNVTLSCEQNLNHDAMYWYRQDPGQGLRLIYYSQIVNDFQKGDIAEGYSVSREKKESFPLTVTSAQKNPTAFYLCASMNRDSNQPQHFGDGTRLSIL.